This TCR beta chain was identified during a study of graft-versus-host responses after intestinal transplantation. Turning to the study itself: Anti-thymocyte globulin induction was given to all recipients, followed by tacrolimus and steroids for three to four years.

Germline trimming cut 5 bases from V and 2 bases from J; bases unmatched to any gene: 5. Germline-derived CDR1 and CDR2 are PRHDT and FYEKMQ (reference sequence). There are 14 residues in the CDR3. Remarks on this clone: The antigen remains unidentified.

The protocol was immunoSEQ multiplex PCR, while the TCRdb copy is restricted to in-frame clones and leaves out a portion. The sample contains some 100,000 clones, approximately 90% of which appear only once. Findings and caveats of the study: Researchers found GvH clones in recipient marrow, and some showed up first in ileum or blood. Declining HvG levels early post-transplant were linked to peak circulating GvH clone levels.

The source material was unstimulated CD8+ T cells sorted from spleen or lymph node cells, sampled before transplant. The TCR was taken from a human donor who was the organ donor for an intestinal transplant. V usage is TRBV13 and J usage is TRBJ1-2; 7 bases map to TRBD1. The CDR3 DNA is TGTGCCAGCAGCGCCCGGGACAGAAACTATGGCTACACCTTC. This sequence encodes CASSARDRNYGYTF.